This T cell receptor (beta chain) was captured in a study of T cell repertoires in cytomegalovirus infection. Across the study: Recently identified HLA-C-restricted CMV epitopes and well-studied HLA-B-restricted CMV epitopes were used by the study. In public TCR beta signatures, there were indications of both CMV infection and matching HLA type.

With respect to this clonotype: Antigen unknown.

One entry per CDR3 protein results from TCRdb running MiXCR on the reads. This table holds roughly 800,000 distinct CDR3 sequences, roughly 29% found once. The V end was cut by 0 bases, the J end by 3 bases, with 21 bases between. Germline loops: CDR1 LGHDT, CDR2 YNNKEL (reference sequence). The CDR3 is 19 residues long. Here the sequenced sample was cultured CD8+ T cells from PBMCs, taken from culture after CMV antigen stimulation. The sequence derives from a human donor in good health (CMV status not recorded). Some clones in this sample may be carry-over from other donors' samples. The gene calls are TRBV3-1 and TRBJ2-1; TRBD1 might be the D (6 bases). The CDR3 DNA is TGTGCCAGCAGCCAAGACTTCGAGAGGACAGAAGAATACTACAATGAGCAGTTCTTC. Its protein product is CASSQDFERTEEYYNEQFF.